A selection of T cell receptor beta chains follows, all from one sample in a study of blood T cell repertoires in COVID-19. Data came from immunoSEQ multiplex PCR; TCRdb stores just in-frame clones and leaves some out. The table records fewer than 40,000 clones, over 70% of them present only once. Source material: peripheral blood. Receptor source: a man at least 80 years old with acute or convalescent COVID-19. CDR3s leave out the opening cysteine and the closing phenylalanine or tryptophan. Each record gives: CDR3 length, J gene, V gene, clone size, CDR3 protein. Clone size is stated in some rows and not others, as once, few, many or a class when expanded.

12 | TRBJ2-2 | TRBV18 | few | ASSPRAGTGELF
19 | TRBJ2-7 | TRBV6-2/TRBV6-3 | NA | ASSYEIRTGLRREGAYEQY
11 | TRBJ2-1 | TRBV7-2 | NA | ASSTQDRDRQF
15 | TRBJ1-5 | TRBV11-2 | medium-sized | ASSLVGTAGSNQPQH
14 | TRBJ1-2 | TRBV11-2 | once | ASSLDWVGQNYGYT
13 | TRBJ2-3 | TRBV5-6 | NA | ASSPLGEGADTQY
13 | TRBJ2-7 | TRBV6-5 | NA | ASRGLGLADYEQY
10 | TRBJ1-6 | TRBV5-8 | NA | ASSFLYSPLH
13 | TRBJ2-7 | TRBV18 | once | ASSPMGESSYEQY
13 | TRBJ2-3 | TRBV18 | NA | ASSVGTGRTDTQY
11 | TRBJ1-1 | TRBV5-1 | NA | ASRAGGDTEAF
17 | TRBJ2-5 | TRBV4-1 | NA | ASSQRTKGLAGGLETQY
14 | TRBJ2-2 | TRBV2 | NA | ASSETSVPQAGELF
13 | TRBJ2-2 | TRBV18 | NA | ASSPQRQNTGELF
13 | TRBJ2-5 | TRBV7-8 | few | ASSKTSGIGETQY
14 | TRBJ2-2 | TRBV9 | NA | ASSVELLAGAGELF
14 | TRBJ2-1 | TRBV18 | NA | ASSPVAEGAYNEQF
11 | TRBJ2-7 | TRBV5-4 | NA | ASSPSGSYEQY
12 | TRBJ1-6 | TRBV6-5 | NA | ASGRSQTNSPLH
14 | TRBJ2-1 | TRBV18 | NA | ASSPPAASSYNEQF
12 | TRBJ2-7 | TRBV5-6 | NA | ASSFQREGDEQY
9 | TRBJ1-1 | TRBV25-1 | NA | ASIRGTEAF
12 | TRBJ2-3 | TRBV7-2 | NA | ASSWNKGTDTQY
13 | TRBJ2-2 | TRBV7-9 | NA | ASSPAGPNTGELF
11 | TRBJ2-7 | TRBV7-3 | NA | ASGLAVPYEQY
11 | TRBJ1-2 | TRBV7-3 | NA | ASSFAQGNGYT
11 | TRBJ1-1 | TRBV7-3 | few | ASSLGAASQAF
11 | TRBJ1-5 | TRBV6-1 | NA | ASSERPHQPQH